These 8 T cell receptor beta chains share one sample of origin, sequenced in a study of cytomegalovirus exposure and HLA in healthy donors (dated by TCRdb to 2016 to 2017). Libraries were prepared through the immunoSEQ multiplex PCR assay. The multiplex PCR relied on a mix of 60 forward primers for TCR Vbeta segments and 13 reverse primers for TCR Jbeta segments. Entries here come from immuneACCESS through TCRdb and include only in-frame sequences with V and J called. Some clones fail to appear in such tables; in the studies checked, an unresolved V gene covers under half of the shortfall, and the cause of the remainder is unknown. Within this sample are 150,000 to 200,000 clones, with roughly 70% of them counted one time only. The ten biggest clones cover 3% of the sample. Sequenced input: PBMCs. These receptors all come from a woman between 45 and 60 years old in good health and CMV-seropositive.

This clone occurred a few times. This chain uses TRBV9 with TRBJ2-1; D remains ambiguous. V gave up 0 bases and J gave up 10 bases, with 14 bases separating them. Germline V gene lookup returns CDR1 SGDLS and CDR2 YYNGEE. The CDR3 runs 14 residues. The CDR3: CASSVEGEGNEQFF. CDR3 nucleotide sequence: TGTGCCAGCAGCGTAGAAGGAGAAGGTAACGAGCAGTTCTTC.

This sequence joins TRBV27 and TRBJ1-1; TRBD1 is a possible D gene (5 bases). V lost 2 bases and J lost 2, with 12 bases in between. CDR1 is MNHEY and CDR2 is SMNVEV in the germline V gene (reference sequence). This CDR3 comprises 15 residues. CDR3 protein: CASSLVYTGNTEAFF. The CDR3 DNA follows: TGTGCCAGCAGTTTAGTATATACAGGTAACACTGAAGCTTTCTTT.

This clone was seen only a few times. The genes are TRBV6-6 and TRBJ1-1; 10 positions match TRBD1. Germline CDR1 MNHNY, CDR2 SVGAGI (reference sequence). The CDR3 has 14 residues. The junction had 5 bases not matched to a gene; V was cut back by 6 bases and J by 4 bases. CDR3 nucleotide sequence: TGTGCCAGCAGGGAAAGGACAGGGGGCACTGAAGCTTTCTTT. Amino acid sequence: CASRERTGGTEAFF.

The chain employs TRBV9 and TRBJ1-3, with D possibly matching TRBD1 (5 bases). V was cut by 4 bases and J by 4 bases, with 15 bases left in between. The CDR3 totals 15 residues. Germline V gene sequence: CDR1 SGDLS, CDR2 YYNGEE. CDR3 DNA: TGTGCCAGCAGCACGCAAGGGGCATTAGGAAACACCATATATTTT. This translates into CASSTQGALGNTIYF.

The chain is built from TRBV6-5 and TRBJ1-4, with TRBD1 matching over 8 bases. Germline assignment: CDR1 MNHEY and CDR2 SVGAGI. Trimming at V came to 0 bases and at J to 8 bases, leaving 2 bases not matched to a gene. This CDR3 is 14 amino acids long. The CDR3 coding sequence is TGTGCCAGCAGTTACTCGACAGGGGACGAAAAACTGTTTTTT. It codes for CASSYSTGDEKLFF.

J is TRBJ2-1 and V is TRBV7-9; 11 bases are shared with TRBD2. With V trimmed by 5 bases and J by 4 bases, 7 bases remained unmatched. Germline V gene data show CDR1 as SEHNR and CDR2 as FQNEAQ (reference sequence). The CDR3 has 16 amino acids. CDR3 residues: CASSPKLAGVYNEQFF. CDR3 DNA sequence: TGTGCCAGCAGCCCAAAACTAGCGGGAGTATACAATGAGCAGTTCTTC.

The rearrangement links TRBV6-1 to TRBJ1-4; D is undetermined. The germline V gene has CDR1 MNHNS and CDR2 SASEGT. Trimming pared 6 bases from V and 10 bases from J, leaving 15 bases between. The CDR3 runs 13 residues. CDR3 nucleotide sequence: TGTGCCAGCAGCCCCCAGGCCGTAGGAAAACTGTTTTTT. It codes for CASSPQAVGKLFF.

This chain connects TRBV15 to TRBJ1-6; D not resolved. Germline V gene data show CDR1 as LNHNV and CDR2 as YYDKDF (reference sequence). There are 13 residues in the CDR3. V was shortened by 0 bases and J by 10 bases, with 7 bases between the two germline ends. CDR3 residues: CATSRDRGSPLHF. The CDR3 bases are TGTGCCACCAGCAGAGATCGAGGCTCACCCCTCCACTTT.